The T cell receptor (beta chain) under discussion was sequenced for a study of T-cell memory formation after mild COVID-19 (dated by TCRdb to the early 2020s). Regarding the research as a whole: TCR sequence clusters from the two donors were largely donor specific. T-cell clones expanding and contracting after mild COVID-19 in a couple of donors were tracked by longitudinal TCRalpha and TCRbeta repertoire sequencing. Two young, previously healthy adult volunteers, one female and one male, were included in the cohort.

The paper's findings and limits, for the study overall: Only two mild cases were covered in the study, and larger cohorts including severe cases with pre-infection samples were considered necessary. SARS-CoV-2 specificity of the second-wave clones peaking on day 37 was not confirmed. Some responding clones were found in pre-infection memory, which suggests that pre-existing cross-reactive memory T cells took part in the SARS-CoV-2 response. Contracting CD4+ clones turned up mainly in the CM and EM memory subsets, whereas EMRA was where CD8+ clones were enriched. Clones contracting from day 15 to 85 had balanced CD4/CD8 phenotypes, while a second wave expanding from day 15 to 37 was biased towards CD4+.

The instrument given in TCRdb is Illumina NovaSeq 6000. TCRalpha and TCRbeta cDNA libraries were constructed by 5'RACE with constant-segment primers, with sample barcodes and unique molecular identifiers being introduced. Trizol reagent was used to extract RNA from every sample. Amplification of the libraries took two PCR steps, and the second step added a second sample barcode plus Illumina TruSeq adapters. Sequencing of the libraries was done on an Illumina NovaSeq, producing 2 x 150 bp paired-end reads. The original methods were these. Reads were demultiplexed and collapsed into UMI-guided consensus sequences with migec v1.2.7. Using mixcr v2.1.11, UMI consensuses were aligned to TRA and TRB V and J templates and then assembled into clonotypes. Expanded or contracted clonotypes were those called significant by both edgeR and NoisET, with noise models trained on biological replicates. For edgeR calls, a false discovery rate-adjusted p below 0.01 and a log2 fold-change threshold of 1 were applied. As an exploratory analysis of dynamics, max-normalized trajectories of the 1000 most abundant clonotypes were examined with PCA combined with hierarchical clustering. Separately sequenced CD4+ and CD8+ repertoires were used to assign the CD4 or CD8 phenotype of responding clones. The public reads were run again by TCRdb, first through fastp at Q25 and then through MiXCR, and only productive beta chains were kept. All rows with the same CDR3 protein become a single entry with the most common DNA and genes. The V and J calls here are based on TCRdb, not the publication. The sample profile shows under 450,000 distinct CDR3 sequences; approximately 15% of them were found once. The ten largest clones represent around a fifth of the sample.

This clonotype was recorded at least ten times. The specificity of this receptor is unknown. The input lacks base qualities; no much larger clone sits a single base away. Ficoll-Paque density gradient centrifugation was used to isolate PBMCs. CDR1 and CDR2 were assigned from the germline V gene as SGHAT and FQNNGV. Its CDR3 holds 16 amino acids, cysteine through phenylalanine. The retained sequence is limited to the CDR3, 48 bases, with the frame set at the first base. V lost 6 bases and J lost 1 base; the stretch between them is 18 bases long. Recombination joined TRBV11-2 with TRBJ1-1, with an unclear D gene assignment. The specimen was PBMCs or a T cell subset sorted from them (not recorded which). The TCR was taken from a man aged 18 to 29 who had mild COVID-19 (a few samples of this study predate the infection). The sample titles of this study are shuffled in the database, so cell type and time point are left out; the donor was told from shared clones. Read as DNA, the sequence is TGTGCCAGCAGGGACTCCTTTGGGGATAAGAACACTGAAGCTTTCTTT. This sequence encodes CASRDSFGDKNTEAFF.